This T cell receptor beta chain was found in a study of regulatory T cells in long-lasting Graves disease. For TCR beta, libraries came from iRepertoire HTBI primers and Arm-PCR of CDR3 regions. One entry per CDR3 protein results from TCRdb running MiXCR on the multiplex PCR reads. The sample includes a few hundred thousand distinct CDR3 sequences, under 20% of them seen just once. A few counts support this clonotype. The CDR3 runs to 15 residues. V was clipped by 4 bases and J by 2 bases; unmatched bases: 4. From germline, CDR1 is MNHEY and CDR2 SVGAGI. Indicated time point: newly diagnosed GD, antithyroid drugs for less than 3 months. Making the TCR library involved RNA that had been extracted from PBMCs. The sample was also reused in another study, on T cells in Graves' hyperthyroidism and ophthalmopathy. That source notes: On the basis of clinical symptoms, serum thyroxine and TRAb, thyroid ultrasound and orbital computed tomography, diagnoses were made.

The specimen was peripheral blood mononuclear cells (PBMCs), collected at new diagnosis, from a patient treated with antithyroid drugs. The origin of this receptor is a woman in her 30s with Graves disease. The chain combines TRBV6-5 with TRBJ1-3; 8 bases line up with TRBD1. CDR3 amino acids: CASSSTQGAGNTIYF. For the CDR3, the DNA is TGTGCCAGCAGTTCCACACAGGGGGCTGGAAACACCATATATTTT.